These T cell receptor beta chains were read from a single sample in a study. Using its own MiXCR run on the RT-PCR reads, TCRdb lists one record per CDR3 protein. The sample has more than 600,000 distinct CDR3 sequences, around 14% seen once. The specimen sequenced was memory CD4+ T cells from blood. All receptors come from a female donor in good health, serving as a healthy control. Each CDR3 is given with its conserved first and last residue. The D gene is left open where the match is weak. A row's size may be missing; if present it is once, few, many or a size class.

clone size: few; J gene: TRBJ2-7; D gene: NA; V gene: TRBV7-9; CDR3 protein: CASSPDSTSYEQYF; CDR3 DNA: TGTGCCAGCAGCCCCGACAGTACCTCCTACGAGCAGTACTTC
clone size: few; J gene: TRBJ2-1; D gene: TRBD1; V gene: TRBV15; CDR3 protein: CATSFGQGAYNEQFF; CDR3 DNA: TGTGCCACCAGCTTCGGACAGGGAGCCTACAATGAGCAGTTCTTC
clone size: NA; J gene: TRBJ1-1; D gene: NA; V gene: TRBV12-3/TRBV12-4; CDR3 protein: CASSWRMGDRAFF; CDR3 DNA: TGTGCCAGCAGTTGGCGGATGGGGGATCGAGCTTTCTTT
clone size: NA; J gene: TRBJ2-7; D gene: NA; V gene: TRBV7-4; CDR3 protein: CASRSGYEQYF; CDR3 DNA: TGTGCCAGCAGGTCTGGCTACGAGCAGTACTTC
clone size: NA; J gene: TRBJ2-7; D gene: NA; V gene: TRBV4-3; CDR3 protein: CASSPDFRVDEQYF; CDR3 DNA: TGCGCCAGCAGCCCCGACTTTCGCGTGGACGAGCAGTACTTC
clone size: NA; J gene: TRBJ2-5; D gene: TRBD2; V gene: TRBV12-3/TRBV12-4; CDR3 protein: CASSFSSGGGETQYF; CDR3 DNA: TGTGCCAGCAGTTTCTCCAGCGGGGGAGGGGAGACCCAGTACTTC
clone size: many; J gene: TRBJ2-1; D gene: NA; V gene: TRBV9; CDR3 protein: CASRSGGSSYNEQFF; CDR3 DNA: TGTGCCAGCAGGTCCGGGGGAAGCTCCTACAATGAGCAGTTCTTC
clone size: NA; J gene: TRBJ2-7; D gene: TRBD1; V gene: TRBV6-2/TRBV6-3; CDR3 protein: CAATDRERDEQYF; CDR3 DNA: TGTGCCGCCACGGACAGGGAACGGGACGAGCAGTACTTC
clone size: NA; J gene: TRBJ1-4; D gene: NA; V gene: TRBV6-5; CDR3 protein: CASTGDRPATNEKLFF; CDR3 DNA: TGTGCCAGCACCGGGGACCGACCGGCAACTAATGAAAAACTGTTTTTT
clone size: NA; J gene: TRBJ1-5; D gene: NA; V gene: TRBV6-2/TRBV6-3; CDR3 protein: CASSYPRRGNQPQHF; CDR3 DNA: TGTGCCAGCAGTTACCCCCGACGGGGAAATCAGCCCCAGCATTTT
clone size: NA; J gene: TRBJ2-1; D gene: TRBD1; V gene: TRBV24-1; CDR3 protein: CATAGGQYNEQFF; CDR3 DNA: TGTGCCACAGCAGGGGGCCAGTACAATGAGCAGTTCTTC
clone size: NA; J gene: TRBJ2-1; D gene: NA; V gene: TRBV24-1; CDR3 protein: CATSDSSLASGNEQFF; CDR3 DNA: TGTGCCACCAGTGATTCTAGTCTAGCATCTGGCAATGAGCAGTTCTTC
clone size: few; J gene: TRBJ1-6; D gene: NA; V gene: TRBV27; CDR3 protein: CASRIQGPVGTPLHF; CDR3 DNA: TGTGCCAGCAGAATACAGGGCCCCGTCGGGACACCCCTCCACTTT
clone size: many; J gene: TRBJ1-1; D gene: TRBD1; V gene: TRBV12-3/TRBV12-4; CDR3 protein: CASSSSGGTTEAFF; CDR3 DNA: TGTGCCAGCAGTTCTTCAGGGGGTACCACTGAAGCTTTCTTT
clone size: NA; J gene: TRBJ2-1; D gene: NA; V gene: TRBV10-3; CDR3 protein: CAISERSDYNEQFF; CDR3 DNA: TGTGCCATCAGTGAGAGGTCGGACTACAATGAGCAGTTCTTC
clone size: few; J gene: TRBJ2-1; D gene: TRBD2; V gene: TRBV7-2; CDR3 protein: CASSLDRAGVREQFF; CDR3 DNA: TGTGCCAGCAGCTTAGATCGAGCGGGAGTACGGGAGCAGTTCTTC
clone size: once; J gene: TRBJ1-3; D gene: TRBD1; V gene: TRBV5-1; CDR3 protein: CASRERTGGYSGNTIYF; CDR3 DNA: TGCGCCAGCAGAGAAAGGACAGGAGGCTACTCTGGAAACACCATATATTTT
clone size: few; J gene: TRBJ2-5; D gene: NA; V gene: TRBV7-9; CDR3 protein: CASSLSPGVRQETQYF; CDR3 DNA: TGTGCCAGCAGCTTAAGCCCGGGGGTACGCCAAGAGACCCAGTACTTC
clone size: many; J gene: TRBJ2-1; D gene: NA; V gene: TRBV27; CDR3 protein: CASSLWTVRSYNEQFF; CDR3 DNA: TGTGCCAGCAGTTTATGGACAGTCCGCTCCTACAATGAGCAGTTCTTC
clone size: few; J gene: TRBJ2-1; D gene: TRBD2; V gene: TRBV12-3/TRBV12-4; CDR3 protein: CATRTSGMLYNEQFF; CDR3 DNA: TGTGCCACCAGGACTAGCGGGATGCTCTACAATGAGCAGTTCTTC
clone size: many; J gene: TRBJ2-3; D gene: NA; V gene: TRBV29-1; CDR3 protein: CSVRLGADTQYF; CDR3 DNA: TGCAGCGTCAGACTAGGGGCAGATACGCAGTATTTT
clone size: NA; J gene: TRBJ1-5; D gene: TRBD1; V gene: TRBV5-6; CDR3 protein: CASSYGQGSQPQHF; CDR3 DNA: TGTGCCAGCAGCTATGGACAGGGTAGTCAGCCCCAGCATTTT
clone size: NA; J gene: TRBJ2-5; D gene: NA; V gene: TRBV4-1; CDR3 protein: CASSQDSLVFGTQYF; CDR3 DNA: TGCGCCAGCAGCCAAGATAGTCTAGTTTTTGGGACCCAGTACTTC
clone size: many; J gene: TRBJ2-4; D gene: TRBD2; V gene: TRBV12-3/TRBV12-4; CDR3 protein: CASSFDFGGGYLAKNIQYF; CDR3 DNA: TGTGCCAGCAGTTTTGATTTTGGCGGGGGGTATCTAGCCAAAAACATTCAGTACTTC
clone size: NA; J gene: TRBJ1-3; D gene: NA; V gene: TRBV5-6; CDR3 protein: CASSSGGVGNTIYF; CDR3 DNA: TGTGCCAGCAGCTCCGGTGGGGTGGGAAACACCATATATTTT
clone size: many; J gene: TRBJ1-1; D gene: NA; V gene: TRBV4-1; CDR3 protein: CASSRTPQDTEAFF; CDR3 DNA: TGCGCCAGCAGCCGGACCCCCCAGGACACTGAAGCTTTCTTT
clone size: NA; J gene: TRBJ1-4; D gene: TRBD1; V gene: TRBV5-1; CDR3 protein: CASSRTGPSNEKLFF; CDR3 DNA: TGCGCCAGCAGCAGGACAGGGCCATCTAATGAAAAACTGTTTTTT
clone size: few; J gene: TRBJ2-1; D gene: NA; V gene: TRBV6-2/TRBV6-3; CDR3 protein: CASSYPQSSYNEQFF; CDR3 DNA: TGTGCCAGCAGTTACCCACAGAGCTCCTACAATGAGCAGTTCTTC
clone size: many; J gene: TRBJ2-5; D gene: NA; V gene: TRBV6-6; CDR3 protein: CASSYPTGYQETQYF; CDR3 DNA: TGTGCCAGCAGTTACCCAACAGGGTACCAAGAGACCCAGTACTTC
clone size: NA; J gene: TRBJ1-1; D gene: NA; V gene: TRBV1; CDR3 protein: CTSSQGGEGKGRTEAFF; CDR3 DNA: TGCACCAGCAGCCAAGGTGGGGAGGGGAAGGGGAGGACTGAAGCTTTCTTT
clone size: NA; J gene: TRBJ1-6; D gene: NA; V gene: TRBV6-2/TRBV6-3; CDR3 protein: CASSYREGSPLHF; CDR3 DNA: TGTGCCAGCAGTTACAGGGAAGGTTCACCCCTCCACTTT
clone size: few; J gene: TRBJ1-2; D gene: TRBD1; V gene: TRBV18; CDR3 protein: CASSPERGLNGYTF; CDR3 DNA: TGTGCCAGCTCACCTGAGAGGGGGCTTAATGGCTACACCTTC
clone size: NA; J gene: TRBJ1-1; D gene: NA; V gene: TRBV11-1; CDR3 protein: CASSLGAKGTEAFF; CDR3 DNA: TGTGCCAGCAGCTTAGGGGCCAAGGGCACTGAAGCTTTCTTT
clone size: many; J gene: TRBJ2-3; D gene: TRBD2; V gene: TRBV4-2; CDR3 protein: CASSGAGGPPRADTQYF; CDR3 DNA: TGTGCCAGCAGTGGGGCGGGGGGACCCCCGCGAGCAGATACGCAGTATTTT
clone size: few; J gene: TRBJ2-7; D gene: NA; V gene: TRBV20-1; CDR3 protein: CSAIFRAGGYEQYF; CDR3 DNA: TGCAGTGCTATTTTTCGGGCCGGGGGCTACGAGCAGTACTTC
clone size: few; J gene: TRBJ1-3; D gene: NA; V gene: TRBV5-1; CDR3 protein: CASSSQVGNTIYF; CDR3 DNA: TGCGCCAGCAGCTCGCAGGTGGGAAACACCATATATTTT
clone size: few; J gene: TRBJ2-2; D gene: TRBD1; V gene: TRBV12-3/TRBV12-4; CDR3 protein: CASRSLRDSRVGELFF; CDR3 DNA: TGTGCCAGCAGATCCTTGAGGGACAGTCGAGTCGGGGAGCTGTTTTTT
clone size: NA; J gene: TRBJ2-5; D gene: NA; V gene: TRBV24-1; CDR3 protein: CATSSGTQETQYF; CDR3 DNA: TGTGCCACCAGCTCCGGGACCCAAGAGACCCAGTACTTC
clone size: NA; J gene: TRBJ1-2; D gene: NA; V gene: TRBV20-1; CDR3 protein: CSARHSFNYGYTF; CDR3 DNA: TGCAGTGCTAGGCACAGCTTTAACTATGGCTACACCTTC
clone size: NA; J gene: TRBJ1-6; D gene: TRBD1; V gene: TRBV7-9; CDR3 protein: CASSPRTGWDSPLHF; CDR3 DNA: TGTGCCAGCAGCCCCCGGACAGGGTGGGATTCACCCCTCCACTTT
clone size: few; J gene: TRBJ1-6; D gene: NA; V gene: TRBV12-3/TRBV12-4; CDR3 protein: CASSASYSPLHF; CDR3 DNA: TGTGCCAGCAGTGCCTCATATTCACCCCTCCACTTT
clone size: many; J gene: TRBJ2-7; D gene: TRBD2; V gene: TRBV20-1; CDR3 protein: CSAPLAGSYEQYF; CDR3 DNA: TGCAGTGCACCCCTAGCGGGGTCTTACGAGCAGTACTTC
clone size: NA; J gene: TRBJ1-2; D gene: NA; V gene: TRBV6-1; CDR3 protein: CASIPNYGYTF; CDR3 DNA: TGTGCCAGCATCCCGAACTATGGCTACACCTTC
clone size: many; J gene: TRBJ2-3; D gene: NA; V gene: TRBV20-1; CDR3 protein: CSASRLPSTDTQYF; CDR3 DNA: TGCAGTGCGAGCAGGTTGCCTAGCACAGATACGCAGTATTTT
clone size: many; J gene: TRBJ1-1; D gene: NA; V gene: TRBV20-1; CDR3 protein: CSAARTVEAFF; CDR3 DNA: TGCAGTGCTGCGAGGACAGTCGAAGCTTTCTTT
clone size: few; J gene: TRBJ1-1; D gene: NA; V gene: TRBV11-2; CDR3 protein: CASSLDRWRRAFF; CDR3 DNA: TGTGCCAGCAGCTTAGATCGATGGAGGCGGGCTTTCTTT
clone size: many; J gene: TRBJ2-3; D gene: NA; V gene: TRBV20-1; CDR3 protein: CSASSFGGRTDTQYF; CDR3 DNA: TGCAGTGCTAGTAGTTTTGGGGGGCGAACAGATACGCAGTATTTT
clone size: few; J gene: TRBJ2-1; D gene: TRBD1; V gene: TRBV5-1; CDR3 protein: CASSFDRGDLGGEQFF; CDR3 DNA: TGCGCCAGCAGCTTCGACAGGGGGGACCTGGGAGGTGAGCAGTTCTTC
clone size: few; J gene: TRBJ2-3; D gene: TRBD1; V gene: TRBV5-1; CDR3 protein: CASSSGQLRTDTQYF; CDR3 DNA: TGCGCCAGCAGCTCGGGACAGCTTCGCACAGATACGCAGTATTTT
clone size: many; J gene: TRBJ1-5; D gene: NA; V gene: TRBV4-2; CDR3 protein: CASSYTRTGPQPQHF; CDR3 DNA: TGTGCCAGCAGCTATACTCGGACGGGCCCTCAGCCCCAGCATTTT
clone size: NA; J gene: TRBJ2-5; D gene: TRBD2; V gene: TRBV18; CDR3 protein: CASSPPSGGEYQETQYF; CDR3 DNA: TGTGCCAGCTCACCACCTAGCGGGGGAGAGTACCAAGAGACCCAGTACTTC
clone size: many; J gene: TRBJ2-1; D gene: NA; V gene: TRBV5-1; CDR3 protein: CASSFAAGHTYNEQFF; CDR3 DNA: TGCGCCAGCAGCTTCGCGGCAGGTCATACCTACAATGAGCAGTTCTTC
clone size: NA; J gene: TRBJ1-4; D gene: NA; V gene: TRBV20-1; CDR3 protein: CSALDRTNEKLFF; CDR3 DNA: TGCAGTGCTCTTGACAGGACTAATGAAAAACTGTTTTTT